This T cell receptor beta chain emerged from a study of shared clonotypes between healthy human individuals. Study-wide points: Roughly 5% of naive CD4 clonotypes were shared across four donors.

Genomic DNA of every subset was divided equally among multiple immunoSEQ plates. Here immunoSEQ multiplex PCR was the method, and the copy in TCRdb shows in-frame clones only, minus some. The top ten hold approximately 0.32% of the sample, which has around 370,000 clones, approximately 96% seen once. The trim removed 3 bases at V and 6 bases at J, leaving 6 bases unmatched. CDR1 is MNHEY, CDR2 SMNVEV, per germline (reference sequence). The CDR3 runs 14 residues. The CD8 memory fraction combined CD45RO+ cells with TemRA cells (CCR7-negative CD45RA+). Note on this clone: What it binds is not known.

This TCR came from a man aged 25-45 years in good health. This chain joins TRBV27 and TRBJ2-7; the match to TRBD2 covers 9 bases. The specimen sequenced was memory CD8+ T cells sorted from blood. Subset defined: CD45RO+ cells pooled with CCR7-negative TemRA cells. The CDR3 DNA is TGTGCCAGCAGTTTTAGCGGGAGTTCGGGCGAGCAGTACTTC. This codes for CASSFSGSSGEQYF.